This TCR beta chain derives from a study of TIL therapy for anti-PD-1-resistant metastatic lung cancer. Between the trimmed V and J ends, which lost 3 bases and 9 bases, there was a span of 18 bases. Germline CDR1 MNHNS, CDR2 SASEGT. The CDR3 has 14 amino acids. The immunoSEQ assay was v3. The repertoire was sequenced with immunoSEQ multiplex PCR; TCRdb's copy has only in-frame clones and lacks some. Among about 59,000 clones listed, about 73% were seen once. Time point indicated: pre-treatment sample, taken before nivolumab and TIL therapy. There are a few counts of this clone. The sample in question was blood, obtained at baseline. The chain joins TRBV6-1 to TRBJ2-7; the D is unclear. This clonotype originated in a person aged 25 to 85 with non-small cell lung cancer. CDR3: CASSETEPARGQYF. The CDR3 DNA sequence: TGTGCCAGCAGTGAGACGGAGCCTGCTCGAGGGCAGTACTTC.